This entry lists 2 T cell receptor beta chains sequenced from one sample in a study of shared clonotypes between healthy human individuals. Naive CD8 cells, CD45RO-negative and positively selected for CCR7, excluded terminally differentiated effector memory CD45RA+ cells. Profiling relied on immunoSEQ multiplex PCR, and the TCRdb table lists in-frame clones only, not all of them. The table records approximately 2,000,000 clones, 85% to 95% of them present only once. Sequenced input: naive CD8+ T cells from PBMCs. The receptors derive from a man younger than 30 in good health. Some clones in this sample may be carry-over from other donors' samples.

V gene TRBV28 combines with J gene TRBJ2-5, with D uncertain. This CDR3 comprises 12 residues. Trimming stripped 3 bases from V and 5 bases from J, with 7 bases between. The germline V gene encodes CDR1 MDHEN and CDR2 SYDVKM. The CDR3 DNA is TGTGCCAGCAGTTTCCCGGTGGAGACCCAGTACTTC. Translation gives CASSFPVETQYF.

The chain couples TRBV13 to TRBJ2-1; the D is unclear. The germline V gene has CDR1 PRHDT and CDR2 FYEKMQ (reference sequence). V was shortened by 0 bases and J by 7 bases, with 7 bases between the two germline ends. This CDR3 contains 13 residues. Here the CDR3 reads CASSLGEVNEQFF. CDR3 coding DNA: TGTGCCAGCAGCTTAGGCGAGGTAAATGAGCAGTTCTTC.